This is a list of T cell receptor beta chains from one sample in a study of beta chain features in type 1 diabetes. The method was immunoSEQ multiplex PCR; TCRdb's version includes in-frame clones alone and lacks a portion of them. The data show about 710,000 clones, about an eighth seen once. Source material: naive CD4+ T cells from blood. These receptors were collected from a man aged 18 to 30 with type 1 diabetes. Both conserved end residues are part of each CDR3. Fields, in order: CDR3 length, D gene, J gene, V gene, clone size, CDR3 DNA, CDR3 protein. A D gene is named only where the DNA matches it firmly. Clone size is given for some rows only: seen once, a few or many times, or a class if the clone is expanded.

>14|-|TRBJ2-7|TRBV7-2|-
TGTGCCAGCAGCTTAGGACTAGTCTCCTACGAGCAGTACTTC
CASSLGLVSYEQYF
>14|-|TRBJ2-5|TRBV6-1|few
TGTGCCAGCAGTGTTGGGACCCTCCCAGAGACCCAGTACTTC
CASSVGTLPETQYF
>15|-|TRBJ2-7|TRBV6-5|-
TGTGCCAGCAGTTCCGAGGGACCGATATCCTACGAGCAGTACTTC
CASSSEGPISYEQYF
>15|TRBD1|TRBJ2-4|TRBV28|few
TGTGCCAGCAGTGAGGTGGACAGGGTGTTGGTCATTCAGTACTTC
CASSEVDRVLVIQYF
>15|-|TRBJ1-2|TRBV5-6|few
TGTGCCAGCAGTCTTAGCCCGGGACACGATTATGGCTACACCTTC
CASSLSPGHDYGYTF
>14|-|TRBJ2-7|TRBV28|-
TGTGCCAGCACCCCCGGGACCCCTGTGAACGAGCAGTACTTC
CASTPGTPVNEQYF
>14|-|TRBJ2-4|TRBV7-2|few
TGTGCCAGCAGCTTAGCGGGAAGGGCCGACATTCAGTACTTC
CASSLAGRADIQYF
>14|TRBD1|TRBJ1-5|TRBV2|few
TGTGCCAGCAGGGACGGACAGGGCGTTCAGCCCCAGCATTTT
CASRDGQGVQPQHF
>13|-|TRBJ1-5|TRBV30|-
TGTGCCTGGAGTTTGTGGGGCGGACAGCCCCAGCATTTT
CAWSLWGGQPQHF
>13|-|TRBJ2-5|TRBV25-1|few
TGTGCCAGCAGTGATAGGTACCAAGAGACCCAGTACTTC
CASSDRYQETQYF
>14|-|TRBJ2-3|TRBV15|few
TGTGCCACCAGCAGAGATCTGGGCCCAGATACGCAGTATTTT
CATSRDLGPDTQYF
>10|-|TRBJ2-1|TRBV4-3|-
TGCGCCAGCAGCCTCTCATTCGGTCTCTTC
CASSLSFGLF
>14|-|TRBJ2-3|TRBV10-3|-
TGTGCCATCAGTGAGCCCGGGACAAGCGATACGCAGTATTTT
CAISEPGTSDTQYF
>16|TRBD1|TRBJ2-5|TRBV5-1|-
TGCGCCAGCAGCTTGAGGGTCGGACAGGGGGCGGAGACCCAGTACTTC
CASSLRVGQGAETQYF
>16|-|TRBJ1-6|TRBV7-8|once
TGTGCCAGCAGCGTTACAGGGTATTCCTATAATTCACCCCTCCACTTT
CASSVTGYSYNSPLHF
>15|-|TRBJ1-4|TRBV18|-
TGTGCCAGCTCACCCAACAGGGAATCTAATGAAAAACTGTTTTTT
CASSPNRESNEKLFF
>14|-|TRBJ2-3|TRBV2|once
TGTGCCAGCAGTGACAGGGAAGGAACAGATACGCAGTATTTT
CASSDREGTDTQYF
>16|-|TRBJ1-5|TRBV19|few
TGTGCCAGTAGTCCCACCTCTGAGCATGGTGGACAGCCCCAGCATTTT
CASSPTSEHGGQPQHF
>14|-|TRBJ2-1|TRBV14|few
TGTGCCAGCAGCCAAGAGTCCCTTTACAATGAGCAGTTCTTC
CASSQESLYNEQFF
>15|-|TRBJ2-3|TRBV5-1|few
TGCGCCAGCAGAGTTCAGGCGAGGGGCACAGATACGCAGTATTTT
CASRVQARGTDTQYF
>13|-|TRBJ2-5|TRBV30|-
TGTGCCTGGAGTGTAAAGGGACGGGAGACCCAGTACTTC
CAWSVKGRETQYF
>14|-|TRBJ2-5|TRBV18|-
TGTGCCAGCTCACCACCTTACTTAAAAGAGACCCAGTACTTC
CASSPPYLKETQYF
>14|TRBD1|TRBJ1-4|TRBV30|few
TGTGCCTGGAGTGCCGGGACAGGGCACGAAAAACTGTTTTTT
CAWSAGTGHEKLFF
>17|TRBD1|TRBJ1-6|TRBV7-9|-
TGTGCCAGCAGCCCGTGGACAGGGGGCACCTATAATTCACCCCTCCACTTT
CASSPWTGGTYNSPLHF
>13|-|TRBJ2-2|TRBV25-1|-
TGTGCCAGCGCGAAGGAAAACTTCGGGGAGCTGTTTTTT
CASAKENFGELFF
>15|-|TRBJ1-4|TRBV9|-
TGTGCCAGCAGCCCCGAGAGGGGATCTAATGAAAAACTGTTTTTT
CASSPERGSNEKLFF
>16|-|TRBJ2-3|TRBV14|-
TGTGCCAGCAGCCAGAGCACTAGGGTCATTGGAGATACGCAGTATTTT
CASSQSTRVIGDTQYF
>14|-|TRBJ2-4|TRBV29-1|-
TGCAGCGCCGGAGGGGGGCTAACCAAAAACATTCAGTACTTC
CSAGGGLTKNIQYF
>12|TRBD2|TRBJ2-7|TRBV10-3|-
TGTGCCATCAGTGCAGCGGGGTACGAGCAGTACTTC
CAISAAGYEQYF
>16|-|TRBJ1-1|TRBV6-1|few
TGTGCCAGCAGTGAAGATGAGGGTTTACGAAACACTGAAGCTTTCTTT
CASSEDEGLRNTEAFF
>15|-|TRBJ2-7|TRBV18|-
TGTGCCAGCTCGCCGGGACATTTGAGCTCCTACGAGCAGTACTTC
CASSPGHLSSYEQYF
>11|TRBD2|TRBJ2-7|TRBV29-1|few
TGCAGCATTTCCGGGGGGGGCGAGCAGTACTTC
CSISGGGEQYF
>15|TRBD2|TRBJ2-5|TRBV7-9|few
TGTGCCAGCAGCCCCACTAGCGGGAACGAAGAGACCCAGTACTTC
CASSPTSGNEETQYF
>15|-|TRBJ2-4|TRBV5-1|-
TGCGCCAGCAGCTGGGGGCACCAGGCCAAAAACATTCAGTACTTC
CASSWGHQAKNIQYF
>14|-|TRBJ2-5|TRBV5-4|-
TGTGCCAGCAGCTTGGGACAGAGGGAAGAGACCCAGTACTTC
CASSLGQREETQYF
>13|-|TRBJ2-4|TRBV6-5|few
TGTGCCAGCAGCTACAGGGACGAAAACATTCAGTACTTC
CASSYRDENIQYF
>14|TRBD1|TRBJ2-7|TRBV7-9|few
TGTGCCAGCAGCCCCACAGGGGGCATGTCCGAGCAGTACTTC
CASSPTGGMSEQYF
>15|-|TRBJ2-2|TRBV2|-
TGTGCCAGCGGGCTGGAGACCTCGAACACCGGGGAGCTGTTTTTT
CASGLETSNTGELFF
>13|-|TRBJ1-4|TRBV10-3|few
TGTGCCATCAGTGAGAGCGGGAATGAAAAACTGTTTTTT
CAISESGNEKLFF
>14|TRBD1|TRBJ2-7|TRBV30|few
TGTGCCTGGAGTGTTGGGACAGGGGGCTACGAGCAGTACTTC
CAWSVGTGGYEQYF
>15|TRBD2|TRBJ2-5|TRBV6-5|-
TGTGCCAGCACCCTCTCAGGGCTAGCGGGGGAGACCCAGTACTTC
CASTLSGLAGETQYF
>15|-|TRBJ1-5|TRBV6-1|-
TGTGCCAGCAGTGAAGCGGAGGTGGTCGGTCAGCCCCAGCATTTT
CASSEAEVVGQPQHF
>15|-|TRBJ1-2|TRBV5-1|few
TGCGCCAGCAGCCCCCTGTCGGGGTTTAACTATGGCTACACCTTC
CASSPLSGFNYGYTF
>20|TRBD2|TRBJ2-7|TRBV4-1|few
TGCGCCAGCAGTCAATTTGACCCCCCTCGACTAGCGGGAGGTGTCTACGAGCAGTACTTC
CASSQFDPPRLAGGVYEQYF
>16|TRBD2|TRBJ2-3|TRBV2|few
TGTGCCAGCAGCCCACTACTAGCGGGGGAAACAGATACGCAGTATTTT
CASSPLLAGETDTQYF